A single sample gave rise to the 24 T cell receptor beta chains below, sequenced in a study of blood T cell repertoires in COVID-19. This table comes from immunoSEQ multiplex PCR, and its TCRdb copy is limited to in-frame clones, with some not included. The data show over 150,000 clones, 84% seen once. Sequenced input: peripheral blood. These receptors all come from a human donor in a cohort sampled during active COVID-19.

V and J are TRBV10-1 and TRBJ2-2; 7 bases line up with TRBD1. This CDR3 region has 15 residues. The junction had 12 bases not matched to a gene; V was cut back by 8 bases and J by 6 bases. Germline V gene sequence: CDR1 WNHNN, CDR2 SYGVQD (reference sequence). CDR3 in amino acids: CASGRTGEKAGELFF. CDR3 sequence (DNA): TGCGCCAGCGGGCGCACAGGGGAAAAGGCCGGGGAGCTGTTTTTT.

This clone was observed a single time. The gene calls are TRBV2 and TRBJ2-7, with TRBD1 as a possible D gene (5 bases). The CDR3 covers 17 residues. CDR1 SNHLY and CDR2 FYNNEI come from the germline V gene. V was shortened by 5 bases and J by 3 bases, with 23 bases between the two germline ends. In DNA form, the CDR3 reads TGTGCCAGCAGTACCTCGTTGAAGTCTAGGGGCTACTACGAGCAGTACTTC. This codes for CASSTSLKSRGYYEQYF.

This chain links TRBV7-2 with TRBJ2-7, with D tentatively TRBD1 (5 bases). V lost 0 bases to trimming and J lost 2 bases, with 8 bases between them. Germline V CDR1 and CDR2: SGHTA, FQGNSA. CDR3 length equals 14 residues. CDR3 protein: CASSLAGHTYEQYF. CDR3 coding DNA: TGTGCCAGCAGCTTAGCCGGACACACCTACGAGCAGTACTTC.

The chain's CDR3 is CASSGATGDAGELFF. DNA for the CDR3: TGTGCCAGCAGCGGAGCGACAGGGGACGCCGGGGAGCTGTTTTTT. The V gene is TRBV7-9, the J gene TRBJ2-2; the match to TRBD1 covers 8 bases. Looked up from germline, CDR1 is SEHNR and CDR2 is FQNEAQ (reference sequence). The CDR3 loop spans 15 amino acids. V lost 5 bases to trimming and J lost 6 bases; unmatched junction nucleotides: 8.

CDR3 coding DNA: TGTGCCAGCAGTTACCTCACCGGGACAGGGTTCCGGGAGCTGTTTTTT. Translation gives CASSYLTGTGFRELFF. This chain connects TRBV6-2 or TRBV6-3 to TRBJ2-2; TRBD1 matches 9 bases. J was trimmed by 9 bases and V by 2 bases; bases with no gene match: 10. This CDR3 has 16 residues. CDR1 is MNHEY, CDR2 SVGEGT, per germline.

The gene calls are TRBV28 and TRBJ1-3; 10 bases align to TRBD1. V shed 2 bases and J 6 bases; nucleotides not matched to a gene: 4. The CDR3 is 15 residues long. In germline, CDR1 is MDHEN, CDR2 SYDVKM. CDR3 sequence (DNA): TGTGCCAGCAGTTTACTGACAGGGGGCCCAAACACCATATATTTT. Protein sequence: CASSLLTGGPNTIYF.

This chain connects TRBV28 to TRBJ2-1, with 9 positions matching TRBD2. The CDR3 consists of 15 residues. V gave up 6 bases and J gave up 7 bases; unmatched junction bases: 10. Per the germline V gene, CDR1 is MDHEN and CDR2 is SYDVKM. The CDR3 here is CASRVHLAGLNEQFF. The CDR3 nucleotides read TGTGCCAGCAGGGTACATCTAGCGGGACTGAATGAGCAGTTCTTC.

This chain uses TRBV10-1 with TRBJ2-3; 9 bases fit TRBD2. There are 16 residues in the CDR3. The J segment lost 3 bases and the V segment lost 6 bases, leaving 10 bases of the junction unmatched. Per the germline V gene, CDR1 is WNHNN and CDR2 is SYGVQD (reference sequence). CDR3: CASSELAGPGTDTQYF. For the CDR3, the DNA is TGCGCCAGCAGCGAACTAGCGGGCCCGGGAACAGATACGCAGTATTTT.

The genes are TRBV27 and TRBJ1-6, with unresolved D. The CDR3 has 15 amino acids. Germline lookup yields CDR1 MNHEY and CDR2 SMNVEV (reference sequence). V shed 3 bases and J shed 9 bases, with 15 bases lying between them. The CDR3 bases are TGTGCCAGCAGTTTCATACCTCAGACGGGTTCACCCCTCCACTTT. Protein product: CASSFIPQTGSPLHF.

The chain combines TRBV28 with TRBJ1-6, with 11 bases lining up with TRBD1. The CDR3 extends over 17 amino acids. The V gene end was trimmed by 6 bases and the J gene end by 3 bases; junction bases not matched to a gene: 7. CDR1 MDHEN and CDR2 SYDVKM come from the germline V gene. CDR3 in DNA: TGTGCCAGCAGCGGGAGGGACAGGGGGTTCTATAATTCACCCCTCCACTTT. It encodes CASSGRDRGFYNSPLHF.

The CDR3 here is CASSRGTSGRSSYNEQFF. In nucleotides, the CDR3 is TGTGCCAGTAGCCGGGGGACTAGCGGGAGGAGCTCCTACAATGAGCAGTTCTTC. The rearrangement uses TRBV19 and TRBJ2-1; 15 nucleotides match TRBD2. Germline V gene sequence: CDR1 LNHDA, CDR2 SQIVND (reference sequence). The trim removed 6 bases at V and 0 bases at J, leaving 6 bases unmatched. The CDR3 totals 18 residues. Combining the CDR3 with reference TRBV19 and TRBJ2-1 gives the whole variable domain DGGITQSPKYLFRKEGQNVTLSCEQNLNHDAMYWYRQDPGQGLRLIYYSQIVNDFQKGDIAEGYSVSREKKESFPLTVTSAQKNPTAFYLCASSRGTSGRSSYNEQFFGPGTRLTVL.

The chain has TRBV13 and TRBJ2-3; 7 nucleotides line up with TRBD2. Looked up from germline, CDR1 is PRHDT and CDR2 is FYEKMQ (reference sequence). V lost 6 bases, J lost 0 bases, and 6 bases stayed unmatched. The CDR3 loop spans 15 amino acids. The CDR3 DNA follows: TGTGCCAGCAGTCCAAAGGGACTAAGCACAGATACGCAGTATTTT. Its translation is CASSPKGLSTDTQYF.

The CDR3: CSVLTSARPGDEQFF. The CDR3 DNA sequence: TGCAGCGTTTTAACCTCCGCCAGGCCCGGGGATGAGCAGTTCTTC. The chain employs TRBV29-1 and TRBJ2-1; maybe TRBD2 (5 bases). The V gene lost 5 bases and the J gene lost 8 bases, with 22 bases spanning the gap. Looked up from germline, CDR1 is SQVTM and CDR2 is ANQGSEA. The CDR3 length is 15 residues.

This rearrangement joins TRBV5-1 to TRBJ2-7, with a possible D match to TRBD2 (6 bases). The CDR3 runs 15 residues. The germline CDR1 and CDR2 sequences are SGHRS and YFSETQ. V lost 4 bases to trimming and J lost 4 bases, with 18 bases between them. In nucleotides, the CDR3 is TGCGCCAGCAGCGGGGGGACGGAGATCCGTTACGAGCAGTACTTC. Translation: CASSGGTEIRYEQYF.

The chain carries TRBV5-6 and TRBJ2-2, with a possible D match to TRBD1 (6 bases). The germline gives CDR1 SGHDT, CDR2 YYEEEE. V dropped 0 bases and J dropped 3 bases, with 15 bases sitting between them. This CDR3 comprises 17 residues. Written as DNA, the CDR3 is TGTGCCAGCAGCTTGGCCGGTGGGCAGGGGTACACCGGGGAGCTGTTTTTT. It codes for CASSLAGGQGYTGELFF.

This sequence joins TRBV19 and TRBJ2-3; D possibly corresponds to TRBD1 (5 bases). CDR3 length equals 13 residues. Germline-derived CDR1 and CDR2 are LNHDA and SQIVND (reference sequence). The V gene lost 6 bases and the J gene lost 3 bases, with 10 bases spanning the gap. CDR3 region: CASSGRQTDTQYF. The CDR3 DNA sequence: TGTGCCAGTAGCGGAAGACAGACAGATACGCAGTATTTT.

This clone was counted many times. This rearrangement joins TRBV5-4 to TRBJ2-2, with D possibly being TRBD2 (5 bases). The V end lost 5 bases, the J end lost 2 bases, and 13 bases lay between the germline ends. Germline loops: CDR1 SGHNT, CDR2 YYREEE (reference sequence). This CDR3 contains 15 residues. CDR3 DNA: TGTGCCAGCAGGGTAGGACTCAGTAACACCGGGGAGCTGTTTTTT. This sequence encodes CASRVGLSNTGELFF.

The chain joins TRBV6-5 to TRBJ1-2, with D perhaps matching TRBD1 (5 bases). The V end was cut by 4 bases, the J end by 6 bases, with 12 bases between. The CDR3 runs 13 residues. CDR1 and CDR2 (germline): MNHEY, SVGAGI. The DNA of the CDR3 is TGTGCCAGCAGTTTTTCAGGGCAGAATGGCTACACCTTC. It is translated as CASSFSGQNGYTF.

CDR3 protein: CASSEPAGANEKLFF. In DNA, the CDR3 is TGTGCCAGCAGTGAACCGGCTGGAGCTAATGAAAAACTGTTTTTT. J is TRBJ1-4 and V is TRBV6-1, with D hard to call. This CDR3 comprises 15 residues. Trimming cost V 2 bases and J 3 bases, with 10 bases left between them. Germline V gene data show CDR1 as MNHNS and CDR2 as SASEGT.

The chain combines TRBV29-1 with TRBJ2-3, with D perhaps TRBD2 (6 bases). The CDR3 has 13 amino acids. With 4 bases removed from V and 2 bases from J, the gap between germline ends came to 10 bases. The germline V gene encodes CDR1 SQVTM and CDR2 ANQGSEA. In nucleotides, the CDR3 is TGCAGCGTTGGCCGGGACTTCACAGATACGCAGTATTTT. This encodes CSVGRDFTDTQYF.

This clone appeared a single time. The chain uses TRBV11-2 and TRBJ1-4; D gene uncertain. The V gene lost 1 base and the J gene lost 4 bases, with 13 bases spanning the gap. In germline, CDR1 is SGHAT, CDR2 FQNNGV. This CDR3 region has 16 residues. CDR3 in amino acids: CASSLAPGGINEKLFF. In nucleotides, the CDR3 is TGTGCCAGCAGCTTAGCTCCTGGAGGGATTAATGAAAAACTGTTTTTT.

The rearrangement uses TRBV4-2 and TRBJ1-5; D remains ambiguous. Germline CDR1 reads LGHNA; CDR2 reads YNFKEQ. CDR3 size: 13 residues. V shed 4 bases and J shed 5 bases, with 9 bases lying between them. CDR3 residues: CASSPAEDQPQHF. In DNA form, the CDR3 reads TGTGCCAGCAGCCCCGCGGAGGATCAGCCCCAGCATTTT.

This rearrangement joins TRBV5-1 to TRBJ1-6, with 8 bases fitting TRBD1. Germline values: CDR1 SGHRS, CDR2 YFSETQ. With 3 bases clipped from V and 3 bases from J, the junction kept 5 bases outside the gene matches. The CDR3 covers 16 residues. This chain's CDR3 is CASSSGQGFYNSPLHF. The DNA of the CDR3 is TGCGCCAGCAGCTCCGGACAGGGCTTCTATAATTCACCCCTCCACTTT.

This CDR3 reads CASSSSGTYEQYF. The CDR3 DNA is TGTGCCAGCAGTTCTAGCGGGACCTACGAGCAGTACTTC. This rearrangement joins TRBV5-5 to TRBJ2-7, with 9 nucleotides matching TRBD2. With 5 bases clipped from V and 2 bases from J, the junction kept 2 bases outside the gene matches. The CDR3 totals 13 residues. Germline CDR1 SGHKS, CDR2 YYEKEE (reference sequence).